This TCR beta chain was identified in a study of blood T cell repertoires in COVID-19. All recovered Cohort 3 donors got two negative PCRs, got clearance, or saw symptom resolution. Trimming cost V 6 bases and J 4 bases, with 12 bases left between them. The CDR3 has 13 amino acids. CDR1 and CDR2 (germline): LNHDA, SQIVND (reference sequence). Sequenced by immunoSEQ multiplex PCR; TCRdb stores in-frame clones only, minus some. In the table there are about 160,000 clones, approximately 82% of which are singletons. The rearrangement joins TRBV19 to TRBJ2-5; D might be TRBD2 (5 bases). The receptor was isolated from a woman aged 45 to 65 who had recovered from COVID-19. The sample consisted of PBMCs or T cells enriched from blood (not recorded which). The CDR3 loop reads CASSPTRRETQYF. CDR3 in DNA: TGTGCCAGTAGCCCAACTAGGCGAGAGACCCAGTACTTC.